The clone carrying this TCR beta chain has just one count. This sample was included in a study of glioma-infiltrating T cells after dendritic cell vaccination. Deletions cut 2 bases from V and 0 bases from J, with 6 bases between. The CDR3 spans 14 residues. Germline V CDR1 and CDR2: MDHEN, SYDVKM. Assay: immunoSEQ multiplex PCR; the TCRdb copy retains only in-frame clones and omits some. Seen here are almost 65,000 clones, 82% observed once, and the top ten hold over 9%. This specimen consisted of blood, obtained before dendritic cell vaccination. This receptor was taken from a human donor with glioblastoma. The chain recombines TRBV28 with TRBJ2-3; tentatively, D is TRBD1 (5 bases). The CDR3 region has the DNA TGTGCCAGCAGTTTACAGGGTAGCACAGATACGCAGTATTTT. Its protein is CASSLQGSTDTQYF.